These T cell receptor beta chains were read from a single sample in a study of spatial heterogeneity in lung cancer. A single record per CDR3 protein comes from TCRdb applying MiXCR to the 5' RACE reads. The sample holds tens of thousands of distinct CDR3 sequences, 15% to 20% seen once. The input for sequencing was PBMCs, taken at follow-up. These receptors came from a male donor with early-stage non-small cell lung cancer. CDR3s include the opening cysteine and the closing phenylalanine or tryptophan. A D gene is named only where the DNA matches it firmly. Size tells how often a clone was seen (once, few, many) or the class of an expanded clone, and some rows leave it out.

TRBV29-1	.	few	TRBJ2-5	11	TGCAGCGTTTTGGGAGGAGAGACCCAGTACTTC	CSVLGGETQYF
TRBV20-1	TRBD2	few	TRBJ2-1	16	TGCAGTGCCCCTACCCCATGGGCGGGAGATGGTAATGAGCAGTTCTTC	CSAPTPWAGDGNEQFF
TRBV2	TRBD2	.	TRBJ2-1	13	TGTGCCAGCAGGCTAGCGGAGGACAATGAGCAGTTCTTC	CASRLAEDNEQFF
TRBV6-6	.	few	TRBJ1-5	12	TGTGCCAGCTGCGGTAGCAATCAGCCCCAGCATTTT	CASCGSNQPQHF
TRBV19	.	many	TRBJ1-1	15	TGTGCCAGTCGCCCCCCGGGCAGCGGAAGTTCTGAAGCTTTCTTT	CASRPPGSGSSEAFF
TRBV9	.	few	TRBJ2-1	13	TGTGCCAGCAGCGTAGGGAGGAACAATGAGCAGTTCTTC	CASSVGRNNEQFF
TRBV10-3	.	.	TRBJ1-1	14	TGTGCCATCAGCCCAGGGGATTCAAACACTGAAGCTTTCTTT	CAISPGDSNTEAFF
TRBV7-2	.	.	TRBJ2-3	15	TGTGCCAGCAGCGTCGGGACCCCCTACACAGATACGCAGTATTTT	CASSVGTPYTDTQYF
TRBV6-2/TRBV6-3	.	.	TRBJ2-3	12	TGTGCCAGCAGCGCAGAAGGATGGCCGCAGTATTTT	CASSAEGWPQYF
TRBV6-2/TRBV6-3	.	few	TRBJ1-1	14	TGTGCCAGCAGCCCCGCCTCGCGTGGCACTGAAGCTTTCTTT	CASSPASRGTEAFF
TRBV18	TRBD1	once	TRBJ1-2	16	TGTGCCAGCTCACCACAGTTGGAGGGGGCCGGTTTCGGCTACACCTTC	CASSPQLEGAGFGYTF